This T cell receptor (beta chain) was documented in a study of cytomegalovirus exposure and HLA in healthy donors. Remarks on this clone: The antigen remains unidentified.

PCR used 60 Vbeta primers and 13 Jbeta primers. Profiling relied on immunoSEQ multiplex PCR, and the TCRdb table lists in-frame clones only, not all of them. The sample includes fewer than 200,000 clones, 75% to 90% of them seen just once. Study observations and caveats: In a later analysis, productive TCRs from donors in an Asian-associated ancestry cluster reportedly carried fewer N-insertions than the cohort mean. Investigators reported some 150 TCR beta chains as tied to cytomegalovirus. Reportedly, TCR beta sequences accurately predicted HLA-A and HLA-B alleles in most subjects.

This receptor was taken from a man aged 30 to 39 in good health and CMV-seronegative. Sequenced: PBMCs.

This CDR3 reads CASSFDTGTGAQHF. Here the CDR3 DNA reads TGTGCCAGCAGCTTCGATACCGGGACAGGGGCCCAGCATTTT. The chain links TRBV2 to TRBJ1-5, with 10 bases that match TRBD1. Germline CDR1 is SNHLY and CDR2 is FYNNEI. V was pared by 6 bases and J by 11 bases, with 10 bases of the junction left unmatched. The CDR3 loop spans 14 amino acids.